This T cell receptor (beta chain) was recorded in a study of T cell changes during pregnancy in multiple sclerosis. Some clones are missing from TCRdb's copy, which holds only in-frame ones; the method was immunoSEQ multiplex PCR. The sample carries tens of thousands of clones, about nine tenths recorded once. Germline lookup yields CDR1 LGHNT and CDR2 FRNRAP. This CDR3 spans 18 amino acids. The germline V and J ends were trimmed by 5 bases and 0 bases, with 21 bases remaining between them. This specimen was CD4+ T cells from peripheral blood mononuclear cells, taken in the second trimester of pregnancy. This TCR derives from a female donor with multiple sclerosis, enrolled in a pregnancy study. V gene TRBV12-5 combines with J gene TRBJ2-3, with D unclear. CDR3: CASGLVHSKGFSTDTQYF. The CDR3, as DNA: TGTGCTAGTGGTCTTGTTCACAGTAAAGGCTTTAGCACAGATACGCAGTATTTT.